The entry below describes one T cell receptor beta chain. No antigen is known for it. Germline values: CDR1 MNHEY, CDR2 SMNVEV (reference sequence). The V and J ends lost 2 bases and 3 bases, in that order; junction bases with no gene match: 2. The CDR3 totals 15 residues. Use of 60 Vbeta and 13 Jbeta primers characterized the PCR. Using immunoSEQ multiplex PCR, the repertoire was profiled, and TCRdb retains in-frame clones only, with some absent. The sample records under 300,000 clones, roughly 89% being singletons. These donors counted as nominally healthy when sampled, but unrecorded immune exposures were likely. These data come from a study of cytomegalovirus exposure and HLA in healthy donors. Study-wide results and limits: It was likely that a cluster of highly shared sequence variants was a sequencing artifact. Immune exposure was documented only through CMV serostatus.

The chain uses TRBV27 and TRBJ2-1; 9 bases fit TRBD2. The material sequenced was PBMCs. The TCR sequence derives from a man in his forties in good health and CMV-seropositive. CDR3 in amino acids: CASSLGREGYNEQFF. The CDR3 nucleotides are TGTGCCAGCAGTTTAGGGCGGGAGGGCTACAATGAGCAGTTCTTC.